The next 23 T cell receptor beta chains were all read from a single sample in a study of T cell repertoires in cytomegalovirus infection (dated by TCRdb to the late 2010s). No antigen has been identified for these receptors. The treatment or condition label corresponds to: in vitro stimulation with specific CMV peptide epitopes to enrich CMV-specific T cells. Sequencing took place on an Illumina HiSeq 1500. The raw public reads went through TCRdb reprocessing: fastp at Q25, MiXCR clone calling, in-frame beta chains kept. Each record represents a unique CDR3 protein, reported with the most common genes and DNA among its rows. The table for this sample lists about half a million distinct CDR3 sequences; approximately 46% of them were counted only once. Roughly two fifths of the sample is held by the ten biggest clonotypes. The sample here was cultured PBMCs, taken from culture after CMV antigen stimulation. The source of these receptors is a human donor in good health (CMV status not recorded). Some clones in this sample may be carry-over from other donors' samples.

There are many counts of this clonotype. The chain links TRBV7-2 to TRBJ2-1; 10 bases fit TRBD2. J lost 7 bases, V lost 4 bases, and 10 bases had no gene match. Germline V lookup: CDR1 SGHTA, CDR2 FQGNSA. The CDR3 has 16 amino acids. CDR3 amino acids: CASSSAPISGGNEQFF. CDR3 DNA: TGTGCCAGCAGCTCAGCACCGATTAGCGGGGGGAATGAGCAGTTCTTC.

In this sample, this clonotype turned up a few times. The J gene is TRBJ1-5, the V gene TRBV12-3 or TRBV12-4; TRBD1 is a possible D gene (5 bases). This CDR3 is built from 14 residues. V shed 3 bases and J shed 4 bases, with 10 bases lying between them. This CDR3 is CASSFPGLNQPQHF. The CDR3 DNA reads as TGTGCCAGCAGTTTCCCAGGGTTGAATCAGCCCCAGCATTTT.

CDR3 residues: CASSLSGGITGELFF. In DNA, the CDR3 is TGTGCCAGCAGCCTCAGCGGGGGCATCACCGGGGAGCTGTTTTTT. V usage is TRBV7-9 and J usage is TRBJ2-2; 8 bases agree with TRBD2. The CDR3 has 15 residues. V shed 5 bases and J 4 bases; nucleotides not matched to a gene: 6. In germline, CDR1 is SEHNR, CDR2 FQNEAQ (reference sequence).

This clonotype was picked up a small number of times. The chain uses TRBV7-2 and TRBJ2-7; 8 bases agree with TRBD2. Germline values: CDR1 SGHTA, CDR2 FQGNSA. V was pared by 5 bases and J by 0 bases, with 6 bases of the junction left unmatched. The length of the CDR3 is 15 residues. The CDR3 sequence is CASSLRAGASYEQYF. Here the CDR3 DNA reads TGTGCCAGCAGCCTACGAGCGGGGGCCTCCTACGAGCAGTACTTC.

This rearrangement joins TRBV7-2 to TRBJ2-1; D is possibly TRBD2 (7 bases). V dropped 5 bases and J dropped 4 bases, with 15 bases sitting between them. Germline V CDR1 and CDR2: SGHTA, FQGNSA. The CDR3 has 15 residues. CDR3 sequence reads: CASSIGGDKYNEQFF. CDR3 DNA sequence: TGTGCCAGCAGCATAGGGGGGGATAAGTACAATGAGCAGTTCTTC.

This clonotype was seen a few times. V gene TRBV12-3 or TRBV12-4 combines with J gene TRBJ2-1, with 14 bases aligning to TRBD2. The CDR3 contains 17 residues. The J segment lost 8 bases and the V segment lost 6 bases, leaving 12 bases of the junction unmatched. CDR3 bases: TGTGCCAGCAGGGCCCGACTAGCGGGGGGGAGGAGATATGAGCAGTTCTTC. Its protein product is CASRARLAGGRRYEQFF.

The chain joins TRBV2 to TRBJ1-5; 7 nucleotides align to TRBD1. Losses at the gene ends were 4 bases for V and 5 bases for J; bases not matched to a gene: 5. In germline, CDR1 is SNHLY, CDR2 FYNNEI. The CDR3 extends over 14 amino acids. The CDR3 protein is CASSGQGQHQPQHF. The CDR3 DNA follows: TGTGCCAGCAGTGGCCAGGGACAGCATCAGCCCCAGCATTTT.

The chain links TRBV20-1 to TRBJ2-1; TRBD2 matches 13 bases. The ends lost 5 bases at V and 5 bases at J; junction bases unmatched: 6. Germline CDR1 DFQATT, CDR2 SNEGSKA (reference sequence). The CDR3 extends over 15 amino acids. CDR3 residues: CSAVTSGGRHNEQFF. The CDR3 region has the DNA TGCAGTGCTGTGACTAGCGGGGGGAGGCACAATGAGCAGTTCTTC.

The V call is TRBV27, the J call TRBJ1-1; 10 nucleotides line up with TRBD1. Trimming cost V 7 bases and J 4 bases; bases outside gene matches: 9. CDR3 size: 15 residues. Germline CDR1 reads MNHEY; CDR2 reads SMNVEV (reference sequence). The CDR3 region is CASKFRQGARTEAFF. CDR3 DNA sequence: TGTGCCAGCAAATTTAGACAGGGGGCGCGCACTGAAGCTTTCTTT.

The genes are TRBV18 and TRBJ2-5; 10 nucleotides line up with TRBD2. This CDR3 region has 16 residues. Germline V lookup: CDR1 KGHSH, CDR2 LQKENI. J lost 5 bases, V lost 0 bases, and 6 bases had no gene match. CDR3 amino acids: CASSPPAAGGRETQYF. CDR3 DNA: TGTGCCAGCTCACCACCGGCAGCGGGAGGGAGGGAGACCCAGTACTTC.

The sample holds a few counts of this clonotype. The chain uses TRBV7-4 and TRBJ2-2; unclear D gene. The CDR3 spans 14 residues. Germline CDR1 and CDR2: SGHVT and SQSDAQ. Trimming removed 1 base at V and 5 bases at J, with 8 bases between. CDR3 in DNA: TGTGCCAGCAGCTTAGTGGTTCGAACCGGGGAGCTGTTTTTT. It specifies CASSLVVRTGELFF.

The sample holds one count of this clonotype. The chain is built from TRBV9 and TRBJ2-1; D is perhaps TRBD2 (6 bases). The V end was cut by 4 bases, the J end by 2 bases, with 13 bases between. This CDR3 contains 15 residues. The germline CDR1 and CDR2 sequences are SGDLS and YYNGEE. CDR3: CASSSLAGTYNEQFF. Here the CDR3 DNA reads TGTGCCAGCAGCTCCCTGGCGGGGACCTACAATGAGCAGTTCTTC.

The genes are TRBV7-2 and TRBJ1-5; 9 bases map to TRBD1. Germline V gene data show CDR1 as SGHTA and CDR2 as FQGNSA. J gave up 1 base and V 2 bases, and 3 bases lay outside the gene matches. The CDR3 loop spans 16 amino acids. The CDR3 region has the DNA TGTGCCAGCAGCTTATACGGACAGGGGAGCAATCAGCCCCAGCATTTT. Translated, it gives CASSLYGQGSNQPQHF.

This clonotype was picked up a small number of times. V gene TRBV7-2 combines with J gene TRBJ1-1; D is undetermined. This CDR3 is 13 amino acids long. V lost 3 bases and J 2 bases, leaving 7 bases between the germline ends. Germline values: CDR1 SGHTA, CDR2 FQGNSA. CDR3 DNA sequence: TGTGCCAGCAGCTTGGGTTTTAACACTGAAGCTTTCTTT. Its translation is CASSLGFNTEAFF.

V gene TRBV4-1 combines with J gene TRBJ1-2; no clear D. The CDR3 runs to 14 residues. Germline CDR1 MGHRA, CDR2 YSYEKL. Trimming pared 0 bases from V and 8 bases from J, leaving 13 bases between. CDR3 sequence: CASSQESSARGYTF. The CDR3 nucleotides read TGCGCCAGCAGCCAAGAGTCCAGTGCTAGGGGCTACACCTTC.

DNA for the CDR3: TGTGCCAGCAGCTCCTACACGGGATACACAGATACGCAGTATTTT. As protein: CASSSYTGYTDTQYF. The V gene is TRBV5-6, the J gene TRBJ2-3; D may be TRBD2 (5 bases). CDR3 length equals 15 residues. Looked up from germline, CDR1 is SGHDT and CDR2 is YYEEEE. V was trimmed by 3 bases and J by 2 bases, leaving 13 bases between them.

The sample holds many counts of this clonotype. The rearrangement links TRBV7-2 to TRBJ2-5; D not certain. V was trimmed by 1 base and J by 3 bases, leaving 12 bases between them. Germline V gene data show CDR1 as SGHTA and CDR2 as FQGNSA. CDR3 length: 15 residues. The CDR3 coding sequence is TGTGCCAGCAGCTTAGTCTTTGGGTTTGAAGAGACCCAGTACTTC. It translates to CASSLVFGFEETQYF.

This clonotype was seen a handful of times. J is TRBJ2-5 and V is TRBV5-1, with D perhaps TRBD2 (7 bases). V shed 0 bases and J shed 2 bases, with 17 bases lying between them. The CDR3 length is 17 residues. Germline CDR1 is SGHRS and CDR2 is YFSETQ. CDR3 region: CASSLAGVAGAQETQYF. The CDR3 DNA is TGCGCCAGCAGCTTGGCGGGCGTGGCGGGGGCTCAAGAGACCCAGTACTTC.

V is TRBV2 and J is TRBJ1-6; no clear D gene. CDR3 length: 12 residues. The germline V gene has CDR1 SNHLY and CDR2 FYNNEI. V lost 6 bases and J lost 7, with 7 bases in between. The DNA for the CDR3 is TGTGCCAGCAGCGGCGCGAATTCACCCCTCCACTTT. It translates to CASSGANSPLHF. The full variable domain, completed using reference TRBV2 and TRBJ1-6, is EPEVTQTPSHQVTQMGQEVILRCVPISNHLYFYWYRQILGQKVEFLVSFYNNEISEKSEIFDDQFSVERPDGSNFTLKIRSTKLEDSAMYFCASSGANSPLHFGNGTRLTVT.

V usage is TRBV7-6 and J usage is TRBJ2-7; maybe TRBD2 (5 bases). The CDR3 is 16 amino acids. Germline V gene data show CDR1 as SGHVS and CDR2 as FNYEAQ. Trimming stripped 5 bases from V and 1 base from J, with 18 bases between. The CDR3 DNA follows: TGTGCCAGCAGCCCATCTGGTACTAGATTATCCTACGAGCAGTACTTC. This codes for CASSPSGTRLSYEQYF. The whole variable domain, remainder taken from reference TRBV7-6 and TRBJ2-7, is GAGVSQSPRYKVTKRGQDVALRCDPISGHVSLYWYRQALGQGPEFLTYFNYEAQQDKSGLPNDRFSAERPEGSISTLTIQRTEQRDSAMYRCASSPSGTRLSYEQYFGPGTRLTVT.

This sequence joins TRBV20-1 and TRBJ2-1; TRBD1 is a possible D gene (8 bases). CDR3 size: 14 residues. Between the trimmed V and J ends, which lost 6 bases and 7 bases, there was a span of 19 bases. Looked up from germline, CDR1 is DFQATT and CDR2 is SNEGSKA (reference sequence). The CDR3 spells CSATVAGDRNEQFF. The CDR3 nucleotides read TGCAGTGCCACCGTGGCGGGGGACAGGAATGAGCAGTTCTTC.

The rearrangement uses TRBV28 and TRBJ1-2; 9 bases match TRBD1. The germline gives CDR1 MDHEN, CDR2 SYDVKM. The CDR3 runs to 14 residues. The V and J ends lost 5 bases and 5 bases, in that order; junction bases with no gene match: 6. CDR3 nucleotide sequence: TGTGCCAGCAGTCCTGGACAGGGGACATATGGCTACACCTTC. It yields the protein CASSPGQGTYGYTF.

The chain uses TRBV20-1 and TRBJ1-5; D may be TRBD1 (5 bases). Germline CDR1 and CDR2: DFQATT and SNEGSKA (reference sequence). V lost 4 bases to trimming and J lost 1 base, with 8 bases between them. The CDR3 has 13 residues. In nucleotides, the CDR3 is TGCAGTGCTAAGCGGGGGAGCAATCAGCCCCAGCATTTT. Translated, it gives CSAKRGSNQPQHF.